Presented here are 20 T cell receptor beta chains from one specimen sequenced in a study of T-cell reconstitution after alpha-beta-depleted transplantation in children. The library targeted TCRbeta and was prepared with unique molecular identifiers. TCRdb redid the calling of the PCR reads with MiXCR, one entry per CDR3 protein. Of around 800,000 distinct CDR3 sequences listed, roughly 16% are singletons. Sequencing used PBMCs, mostly from graft donor cells, obtained 360 days after TCRalphabeta/CD19-depleted stem cell transplant. These receptors came from a male patient younger than 18 who had a stem cell transplant for acute lymphoblastic leukemia, so the T cells may come from the graft donor.

The sample holds a few counts of this clonotype. The genes are TRBV6-2 or TRBV6-3 and TRBJ2-1; possible D gene TRBD2, 6 bases. Germline CDR1 reads MNHEY; CDR2 reads SVGEGT. This CDR3 spans 16 amino acids. V was trimmed by 6 bases and J by 4 bases, leaving 19 bases between them. The CDR3 DNA follows: TGTGCCAGCAGCTTACCTAGCGAGGCGTCTTACAATGAGCAGTTCTTC. This gives the protein CASSLPSEASYNEQFF.

V and J are TRBV5-6 and TRBJ2-7, with TRBD1 matching over 8 bases. The CDR3 covers 15 residues. Germline-derived CDR1 and CDR2 are SGHDT and YYEEEE. With 4 bases clipped from V and 9 bases from J, the junction kept 15 bases outside the gene matches. In DNA form, the CDR3 reads TGTGCCAGCAGCACTTCCGGGACAGGTGGCTTGGGGCAGTACTTC. Its translation is CASSTSGTGGLGQYF.

The chain couples TRBV12-3 or TRBV12-4 to TRBJ2-1; 7 bases line up with TRBD1. Trimming at V came to 4 bases and at J to 8 bases, leaving 8 bases not matched to a gene. The CDR3 is 14 residues long. CDR3 loop: CASSSRQGSDEQFF. The DNA for the CDR3 is TGTGCCAGCAGTTCTCGACAGGGCAGTGATGAGCAGTTCTTC.

This clonotype appeared many times. This chain connects TRBV6-5 to TRBJ2-1; D remains ambiguous. Deletions cut 0 bases from V and 0 bases from J, with 6 bases between. The CDR3 sequence is 15 residues long. Germline lookup yields CDR1 MNHEY and CDR2 SVGAGI. CDR3 DNA: TGTGCCAGCAGTTACTCGGGCGGCTCCTACAATGAGCAGTTCTTC. It codes for CASSYSGGSYNEQFF.

The V gene is TRBV7-2, the J gene TRBJ2-3, with 10 bases aligning to TRBD2. Germline V gene lookup returns CDR1 SGHTA and CDR2 FQGNSA. V lost 1 base, J lost 4 bases, and 5 bases stayed unmatched. The CDR3 is 16 residues long. CDR3 bases: TGTGCCAGCAGCTTAGTAAGCGGGAGGGCCGCAGATACGCAGTATTTT. It encodes CASSLVSGRAADTQYF. Full variable domain (rest looked up from reference TRBV7-2 and TRBJ2-3): GAGVSQSPSNKVTEKGKDVELRCDPISGHTALYWYRQSLGQGLEFLIYFQGNSAPDKSGLPSDRFSAERTGGSVSTLTIQRTQQEDSAVYLCASSLVSGRAADTQYFGPGTRLTVL.

This clonotype was counted ten times or more. One end of the junction is discordant with germline, which a read error may explain. The chain carries TRBV5-1 and TRBJ1-5; a weak D match, TRBD1 (5 bases). CDR1 is SGHRS, CDR2 YFSETQ, per germline. The CDR3 runs 15 residues. CDR3: CASSLAGTSNQPQHF. DNA for the CDR3: TGTGCCAGCAGCTTAGCAGGGACCAGCAATCAGCCCCAGCATTTT. The whole variable domain, remainder taken from reference TRBV5-1 and TRBJ1-5, is KAGVTQTPRYLIKTRGQQVTLSCSPISGHRSVSWYQQTPGQGLQFLFEYFSETQRNKGNFPGRFSGRQFSNSRSEMNVSTLELGDSALYLCASSLAGTSNQPQHFGDGTRLSIL.

This clonotype occurred a few times. The rearrangement joins TRBV5-1 to TRBJ1-2, with D unresolved. Germline-derived CDR1 and CDR2 are SGHRS and YFSETQ. The CDR3 runs to 14 residues. The V end was cut by 4 bases, the J end by 5 bases, with 15 bases between. DNA of the CDR3: TGCGCCAGCAGCGCGAGGACGGAGGCTTATGGCTACACCTTC. Amino acids: CASSARTEAYGYTF.

This clonotype came up many times. The CDR3 bases are TGTGCCAGCAGCTTATTAGATGTCGGTACGGCCAAAAACATTCAGTACTTC. It is translated as CASSLLDVGTAKNIQYF. The chain carries TRBV7-9 and TRBJ2-4, with unresolved D. CDR3 length: 17 residues. Germline V gene sequence: CDR1 SEHNR, CDR2 FQNEAQ (reference sequence). V lost 2 bases to trimming and J lost 1 base, with 15 bases between them.

CDR3 sequence (DNA): TGTGCCAGCAGCCTGGGCGTTGGTAGAGAGACCCAGTACTTC. This translates into CASSLGVGRETQYF. The chain recombines TRBV11-2 with TRBJ2-5; unclear D gene. Per germline, CDR1 SGHAT and CDR2 FQNNGV. CDR3 size: 14 residues. V was clipped by 5 bases and J by 4 bases, with 14 bases between them.

The rearrangement links TRBV11-1 to TRBJ2-3; 12 positions match TRBD2. The ends lost 5 bases at V and 3 bases at J; junction bases unmatched: 12. The germline CDR1 and CDR2 sequences are SGHAT and FQDESV (reference sequence). This CDR3 comprises 18 residues. The CDR3 spells CASSPGLAGRRRTDTQYF. The CDR3 bases are TGTGCCAGCAGCCCAGGACTAGCGGGGCGCCGCAGGACAGATACGCAGTATTTT.

This clonotype came up a few times. V and J are TRBV2 and TRBJ2-1; weak D call: TRBD1 (6 bases). The V gene lost 6 bases and the J gene lost 0 bases, with 12 bases spanning the gap. The CDR3 has 15 amino acids. Per the germline V gene, CDR1 is SNHLY and CDR2 is FYNNEI. Here the CDR3 DNA reads TGTGCCAGCAGACAGGGCCTTAGCTCCTACAATGAGCAGTTCTTC. Translated: CASRQGLSSYNEQFF.

This clonotype showed up just a few times. The chain joins TRBV5-1 to TRBJ2-3; TRBD1 is a possible D gene (6 bases). The germline V gene encodes CDR1 SGHRS and CDR2 YFSETQ. The ends were cut back, 3 bases at V and 2 bases at J, with 13 bases in the middle. The CDR3 consists of 15 residues. The CDR3, as DNA: TGCGCCAGCAGCTCCCGGGACATCTCCACAGATACGCAGTATTTT. Translation: CASSSRDISTDTQYF.

This clonotype showed up just a few times. V and J are TRBV7-8 and TRBJ2-7, with 10 nucleotides matching TRBD2. CDR1 and CDR2 (germline): SGHVS, FQNEAQ. There are 15 residues in the CDR3. J was trimmed by 5 bases and V by 5 bases; bases with no gene match: 9. The DNA of the CDR3 is TGTGCCAGCAGCGCAACGCTAGCGGGAGACCACGAGCAGTACTTC. Protein product: CASSATLAGDHEQYF.

This chain uses TRBV7-9 with TRBJ2-1, with a tentative D call TRBD1 (6 bases). V gave up 6 bases and J gave up 4 bases, with 10 bases separating them. The V gene's germline CDR1 is SEHNR and CDR2 FQNEAQ (reference sequence). The CDR3 totals 13 residues. The CDR3 loop reads CASSQGTYNEQFF. For the CDR3, the DNA is TGTGCCAGCAGTCAGGGGACGTACAATGAGCAGTTCTTC.

CDR3 nucleotides: TGCGCCAGCAGCCAGGGAACGGGTGGGGATGCCTACGAGCAGTACTTC. Amino acid sequence: CASSQGTGGDAYEQYF. The chain employs TRBV4-1 and TRBJ2-7; D is ambiguous. V was trimmed by 3 bases and J by 2 bases, leaving 17 bases between them. Germline lookup yields CDR1 MGHRA and CDR2 YSYEKL. This CDR3 comprises 16 residues.

The V call is TRBV5-1, the J call TRBJ2-7; D is unresolved. There are 15 residues in the CDR3. Trimming left V 4 bases short and J 0 bases short, with 14 bases between. Germline CDR1 SGHRS, CDR2 YFSETQ. The CDR3 bases are TGCGCCAGCAGCGGACCCTATTTTAGCTCCTACGAGCAGTACTTC. This codes for CASSGPYFSSYEQYF. Variable domain in full (rest from reference TRBV5-1 and TRBJ2-7): KAGVTQTPRYLIKTRGQQVTLSCSPISGHRSVSWYQQTPGQGLQFLFEYFSETQRNKGNFPGRFSGRQFSNSRSEMNVSTLELGDSALYLCASSGPYFSSYEQYFGPGTRLTVT.

This clonotype was counted ten times or more. The chain joins TRBV5-1 to TRBJ2-3; no definite D call. The CDR3 runs 12 residues. Germline V gives CDR1 SGHRS, CDR2 YFSETQ. Trimming shortened V by 7 bases and J by 2 bases, and 8 bases separated the two germline ends. The CDR3 nucleotides read TGCGCCAGCTTCGATGCCACAGATACGCAGTATTTT. Translating gives CASFDATDTQYF.

This clonotype was detected ten times or more. The CDR3 reads CASSARQGNTEAFF. CDR3 DNA: TGCGCCAGCAGCGCCAGACAGGGGAACACTGAAGCTTTCTTT. The chain has TRBV5-1 and TRBJ1-1; 7 nucleotides align to TRBD1. Trimming removed 4 bases from V and 1 base from J; junction bases left unmatched: 4. Per germline, CDR1 SGHRS and CDR2 YFSETQ. The CDR3 totals 14 residues.

The chain employs TRBV7-6 and TRBJ1-3; 7 nucleotides agree with TRBD1. Germline trimming cut 5 bases from V and 0 bases from J; bases unmatched to any gene: 4. In germline, CDR1 is SGHVS, CDR2 FNYEAQ. The CDR3 consists of 15 residues. The CDR3 is CASSPGQASGNTIYF. In DNA, the CDR3 is TGTGCCAGCAGCCCCGGACAGGCCTCTGGAAACACCATATATTTT.

At least ten counts were recorded for this clonotype. The rearrangement joins TRBV24-1 to TRBJ2-1; no clear D gene. The CDR3 covers 14 residues. With 0 bases removed from V and 4 bases from J, the gap between germline ends came to 6 bases. The germline CDR1 and CDR2 sequences are KGHDR and SFDVKD. CDR3 bases: TGTGCCACCAGTGATTTGCAAGGGTACAATGAGCAGTTCTTC. Residues: CATSDLQGYNEQFF.